Each of the 27 T cell receptor beta chains below was sequenced from the same sample in a study of identical twins. TCRdb independently ran MiXCR on the 5' RACE reads; one entry per CDR3 protein. The sample records around 960,000 distinct CDR3 sequences, 10% to 15% being singletons. This sample was shared with a second study, whose subject was yellow fever vaccine responses in identical twins.

Sequencing was carried out using PBMCs. The source is a young woman in good health.

This clonotype was seen repeatedly, ten times or more. V is TRBV9 and J is TRBJ2-1, with 9 bases identical to TRBD2. Losses at the gene ends were 0 bases for V and 1 base for J; bases not matched to a gene: 2. The CDR3 loop spans 16 amino acids. Germline-derived CDR1 and CDR2 are SGDLS and YYNGEE. The CDR3 bases are TGTGCCAGCAGCGTAGGGCGGGAGGGGTCCTACAATGAGCAGTTCTTC. This sequence encodes CASSVGREGSYNEQFF. Variable domain in full (rest from reference TRBV9 and TRBJ2-1): DSGVTQTPKHLITATGQRVTLRCSPRSGDLSVYWYQQSLDQGLQFLIQYYNGEERAKGNILERFSAQQFPDLHSELNLSSLELGDSALYFCASSVGREGSYNEQFFGPGTRLTVL.

Note on this clonotype: It may be a read error: a sequence one base away is much more abundant. The CDR3 is CASGVLREGPFNEQFF. The CDR3, as DNA: TGTGCCAGCGGCGTACTTCGGGAGGGCCCATTCAATGAGCAGTTCTTC. This chain connects TRBV9 to TRBJ2-1, with 8 bases aligning to TRBD2. Germline V gene lookup returns CDR1 SGDLS and CDR2 YYNGEE. This CDR3 has 16 amino acids. The full variable domain, in which reference TRBV9 and TRBJ2-1 provide the parts outside the CDR3, is DSGVTQTPKHLITATGQRVTLRCSPRSGDLSVYWYQQSLDQGLQFLIQYYNGEERAKGNILERFSAQQFPDLHSELNLSSLELGDSALYFCASGVLREGPFNEQFFGPGTRLTVL.

V and J are TRBV29-1 and TRBJ2-5; 8 bases are a match to TRBD2. CDR1 SQVTM and CDR2 ANQGSEA come from the germline V gene. The CDR3 has 13 amino acids. Trimming took 6 bases from V and 3 from J; bases not matched to a gene: 6. CDR3 sequence (DNA): TGCAGCGTGTTAGCGGGACTTGAAGAGACCCAGTACTTC. It encodes CSVLAGLEETQYF.

The chain joins TRBV18 to TRBJ1-1; D may be TRBD1 (5 bases). CDR1 and CDR2 from the germline V gene are KGHSH and LQKENI. The CDR3 is 13 amino acids. V was clipped by 3 bases and J by 4 bases, with 9 bases between them. CDR3 in amino acids: CASSPGEGTEAFF. DNA for the CDR3: TGTGCCAGCTCACCGGGGGAAGGCACTGAAGCTTTCTTT. Full variable domain (rest looked up from reference TRBV18 and TRBJ1-1): NAGVMQNPRHLVRRRGQEARLRCSPMKGHSHVYWYRQLPEEGLKFMVYLQKENIIDESGMPKERFSAEFPKEGPSILRIQQVVRGDSAAYFCASSPGEGTEAFFGQGTRLTVV.

This clonotype was observed at least ten times. V and J are TRBV20-1 and TRBJ2-1; 10 bases agree with TRBD2. Germline CDR1 and CDR2: DFQATT and SNEGSKA (reference sequence). The CDR3 spans 13 residues. The junction had 1 base not matched to a gene; V was cut back by 1 base and J by 7 bases. The CDR3 sequence is CSARGTSGNEQFF. In DNA form, the CDR3 reads TGCAGTGCTAGAGGGACTAGCGGTAATGAGCAGTTCTTC.

Many counts were recorded for this clonotype. The V gene is TRBV7-2, the J gene TRBJ1-3; the D gene is possibly TRBD1 (6 bases). Germline V lookup: CDR1 SGHTA, CDR2 FQGNSA. CDR3 size: 16 residues. V gave up 1 base and J gave up 0 bases, with 10 bases separating them. CDR3 sequence (DNA): TGTGCCAGCAGCTTAGTAGGGGGGTTCTCTGGAAACACCATATATTTT. Its translation is CASSLVGGFSGNTIYF.

The chain has TRBV28 and TRBJ2-2; 7 bases are a match to TRBD2. Germline assignment: CDR1 MDHEN and CDR2 SYDVKM. The CDR3 contains 15 residues. Trimming took 7 bases from V and 4 from J; bases not matched to a gene: 9. This CDR3 reads CASTPPGLFTGELFF. In DNA, the CDR3 is TGTGCCAGCACTCCCCCGGGACTATTCACCGGGGAGCTGTTTTTT.

The sample holds many counts of this clonotype. This chain links TRBV6-1 with TRBJ1-2, with D unresolved. The germline V gene encodes CDR1 MNHNS and CDR2 SASEGT. The CDR3 spans 16 residues. Trimming left V 7 bases short and J 2 bases short, with 20 bases between. The CDR3 coding sequence is TGTGCCAGCACCGCGGGCGGGGAGCGACCGAACTATGGCTACACCTTC. Translation gives CASTAGGERPNYGYTF.

This clonotype was recorded many times. This chain links TRBV5-1 with TRBJ2-2; a weak D match, TRBD2 (6 bases). Trimming took off 4 bases at V and 2 bases at J, with 15 bases between the two ends. The CDR3 covers 16 residues. The germline V gene encodes CDR1 SGHRS and CDR2 YFSETQ. This chain's CDR3 is CASSPPGGYNTGELFF. In DNA, the CDR3 is TGCGCCAGCAGCCCCCCCGGGGGTTATAACACCGGGGAGCTGTTTTTT.

This chain connects TRBV11-2 to TRBJ1-3; 8 bases fit TRBD1. Unmatched junction bases numbered 9, after V lost 1 base and J lost 4 bases. Germline CDR1 and CDR2: SGHAT and FQNNGV. CDR3 length: 17 amino acids. CDR3 sequence: CASSLGRQGLRGNTIYF. The CDR3 DNA follows: TGTGCCAGCAGCTTAGGGCGACAGGGGCTGAGAGGAAACACCATATATTTT.

The chain combines TRBV29-1 with TRBJ2-3; TRBD2 aligns across 9 bases. CDR3 size: 15 residues. Germline CDR1 reads SQVTM; CDR2 reads ANQGSEA. V shed 4 bases and J 4 bases; nucleotides not matched to a gene: 9. CDR3 nucleotide sequence: TGCAGCGTTGTGTGGGTAGCGGGAGCTGCAGATACGCAGTATTTT. This sequence encodes CSVVWVAGAADTQYF.

The chain links TRBV5-1 to TRBJ2-3; D is possibly TRBD2 (6 bases). The CDR3 contains 13 residues. The ends were cut back, 7 bases at V and 2 bases at J, with 11 bases in the middle. Germline CDR1 is SGHRS and CDR2 is YFSETQ. CDR3 sequence reads: CASGPGDTDTQYF. Written as DNA, the CDR3 is TGCGCCAGCGGTCCGGGGGACACAGATACGCAGTATTTT.

This clonotype has more than one count but fewer than ten. This chain connects TRBV12-3 or TRBV12-4 to TRBJ2-2; no clear D. This CDR3 comprises 15 residues. The V end lost 1 base, the J end lost 5 bases, and 11 bases lay between the germline ends. This CDR3 is CASSLEGLETGELFF. CDR3 DNA sequence: TGTGCCAGCAGTTTAGAGGGTCTTGAAACCGGGGAGCTGTTTTTT.

This clonotype was counted a few times. The chain recombines TRBV29-1 with TRBJ1-5; 8 nucleotides line up with TRBD1. After removal of 3 bases from V and 1 base from J, the junction contained 2 bases not matched to a gene. This CDR3 contains 14 residues. CDR1 and CDR2 (germline): SQVTM, ANQGSEA. The CDR3 coding sequence is TGCAGCGTTGAGGACAGGGACAGCAATCAGCCCCAGCATTTT. Encoded protein: CSVEDRDSNQPQHF.

A few counts support this clonotype. A read error may produce the germline difference seen at one junction end. Here the CDR3 reads CASSLDGPTLF. DNA for the CDR3: TGTGCCAGCAGCTTGGACGGACCCACACTTTTT. The gene calls are TRBV5-5 and TRBJ2-2; D gene unclear. This CDR3 has 11 amino acids. Germline-derived CDR1 and CDR2 are SGHKS and YYEKEE (reference sequence).

This sequence joins TRBV9 and TRBJ2-1; possibly TRBD1 for D (6 bases). Looked up from germline, CDR1 is SGDLS and CDR2 is YYNGEE. With 1 base removed from V and 4 bases from J, the gap between germline ends came to 15 bases. The CDR3 spans 16 residues. CDR3 coding DNA: TGTGCCAGCAGCGTATACATCCAGGGGCGGTACAATGAGCAGTTCTTC. This codes for CASSVYIQGRYNEQFF.

Only a few counts were recorded for this clonotype. CDR3 region: CASSLGARGGEKLFF. CDR3 sequence (DNA): TGTGCCAGCAGCTTAGGGGCTCGAGGGGGTGAAAAACTGTTTTTT. The V gene is TRBV7-9, the J gene TRBJ1-4; D perhaps matches TRBD1 (6 bases). V was shortened by 1 base and J by 7 bases, with 13 bases between the two germline ends. Per the germline V gene, CDR1 is SEHNR and CDR2 is FQNEAQ (reference sequence). The CDR3 is 15 amino acids.

The chain carries TRBV12-3 or TRBV12-4 and TRBJ2-1; 8 bases are shared with TRBD1. V was clipped by 7 bases and J by 5 bases; unmatched bases: 13. The CDR3 has 16 residues. CDR3 nucleotides: TGTGCCAGCACCCCGCGGCCCAGGGGGCCTAACAATGAGCAGTTCTTC. This gives the protein CASTPRPRGPNNEQFF.

This clonotype showed up just a few times. J is TRBJ2-7 and V is TRBV27, with D unresolved. Germline-derived CDR1 and CDR2 are MNHEY and SMNVEV (reference sequence). The CDR3 is 13 residues long. Trimming shortened V by 5 bases and J by 3 bases, and 11 bases separated the two germline ends. This chain's CDR3 is CASSLKPDYEQYV. The DNA for the CDR3 is TGTGCCAGCAGTCTCAAACCGGACTACGAGCAGTACGTC.

This clonotype was observed a handful of times. The V call is TRBV11-2, the J call TRBJ1-1; 7 nucleotides line up with TRBD1. The CDR3 extends over 13 amino acids. Germline V gene data show CDR1 as SGHAT and CDR2 as FQNNGV. V trimming: 4 bases; J trimming: 10 bases; junction bases outside the gene matches: 9. CDR3 bases: TGTGCCAGCAGCTCGCACAGGGGAGAGGTAGCTTTCTTT. This gives the protein CASSSHRGEVAFF.

This clonotype was seen a handful of times. This chain uses TRBV5-6 with TRBJ2-7, with 8 bases matching TRBD2. In germline, CDR1 is SGHDT, CDR2 YYEEEE. The CDR3 extends over 16 amino acids. V dropped 3 bases and J dropped 3; count of bases not matched to a gene: 11. DNA for the CDR3: TGTGCCAGCAGCTGGAGCGTCGGGACTAGTCACTACGAGCAGTACTTC. It translates to CASSWSVGTSHYEQYF.

The chain couples TRBV28 to TRBJ1-1; D gene ambiguous. Deletions cut 6 bases from V and 0 bases from J, with 5 bases between. The length of the CDR3 is 12 residues. Germline CDR1 MDHEN, CDR2 SYDVKM. The CDR3 DNA reads TGTGCCAGCAGGGACCTGAACACTGAAGCTTTCTTT. Its translation is CASRDLNTEAFF.

This chain links TRBV4-1 with TRBJ2-3; no clear D. Germline V CDR1 and CDR2: MGHRA, YSYEKL. V was pared by 0 bases and J by 2 bases, with 9 bases between. CDR3 size: 15 residues. The CDR3 loop reads CASSQEDHFTDTQYF. CDR3 sequence (DNA): TGCGCCAGCAGCCAAGAGGACCACTTCACAGATACGCAGTATTTT.

This clonotype was observed a handful of times. The V and J genes are TRBV5-1 and TRBJ2-2; 12 bases align to TRBD2. Trimming cost V 4 bases and J 3 bases; bases outside gene matches: 4. The germline gives CDR1 SGHRS, CDR2 YFSETQ. The CDR3 runs 16 residues. The CDR3 spells CASSQLAGGYTGELFF. The CDR3 DNA follows: TGCGCCAGCAGCCAACTAGCGGGAGGCTACACCGGGGAGCTGTTTTTT.

The count of this clonotype is one. The gene calls are TRBV27 and TRBJ1-5; no definite D call. V gave up 10 bases and J gave up 0 bases, with 13 bases separating them. Germline V CDR1 and CDR2: MNHEY, SMNVEV (reference sequence). This CDR3 has 14 residues. The CDR3 DNA is TGTGCCACCTCGAAGAGAAATAGCAATCAGCCCCAGCATTTT. Translated, it gives CATSKRNSNQPQHF.

V and J are TRBV2 and TRBJ1-3; D is undetermined. The V end lost 4 bases, the J end lost 0 bases, and 10 bases lay between the germline ends. The CDR3 is 15 residues long. The germline V gene has CDR1 SNHLY and CDR2 FYNNEI. CDR3 DNA: TGTGCCAGCAGTGTGGGCGGGTACTCTGGAAACACCATATATTTT. Its translation: CASSVGGYSGNTIYF.

The chain is built from TRBV20-1 and TRBJ2-7; D is possibly TRBD2 (5 bases). V dropped 1 base and J dropped 3 bases, with 10 bases sitting between them. The germline gives CDR1 DFQATT, CDR2 SNEGSKA (reference sequence). This CDR3 region has 13 residues. DNA of the CDR3: TGCAGTGCTAGAGGACTCCGGGACTACGAGCAGTACTTC. Translating it yields CSARGLRDYEQYF.